This note documents a single T cell receptor beta chain sequence. Its cognate antigen is unknown. Germline CDR1 SGDLS, CDR2 YYNGEE. The CDR3 runs to 15 residues. V shed 2 bases and J 9 bases; nucleotides not matched to a gene: 8. The entry originates in a study of response to subunit inactivated influenza vaccine. Broader study findings: The authors suggested that every seasonal influenza vaccination recruits few new T cells.

One entry per CDR3 protein results from TCRdb running MiXCR on the RT-PCR reads. The sample has roughly 710,000 distinct CDR3 sequences; 13% to 15% are singletons. This receptor was obtained from a man aged 50 to 59 who received an inactivated influenza vaccine. V and J are TRBV9 and TRBJ2-1, with TRBD2 matching over 10 bases. The specimen comprised PBMCs from blood, sampled less than 15 days before vaccination. The CDR3 loop is CASSVTPSGSGEQFF. The CDR3 DNA sequence: TGTGCCAGCAGCGTTACGCCTAGCGGGAGCGGTGAGCAGTTCTTC. The full variable domain, in which reference TRBV9 and TRBJ2-1 provide the parts outside the CDR3, is DSGVTQTPKHLITATGQRVTLRCSPRSGDLSVYWYQQSLDQGLQFLIQYYNGEERAKGNILERFSAQQFPDLHSELNLSSLELGDSALYFCASSVTPSGSGEQFFGPGTRLTVL.